This T cell receptor beta chain was obtained from a study of cytomegalovirus exposure and HLA in healthy donors. Across the study: Earlier work reported some 110 million unique TCR beta sequences from 180 million or so T cells.

About this clone itself: Its target is not known.

Study-level results: Most of the TCR beta V segments (in an earlier analysis) were productive either about 87% or about 30% of the time. Because they were indistinguishable, some V segments, including TRBV6-2 and TRBV6-3, were excluded.

Trimming shortened V by 6 bases and J by 3 bases, and 14 bases separated the two germline ends. Germline-derived CDR1 and CDR2 are MNHNS and SASEGT. The CDR3 extends over 14 amino acids. The PCR had 60 Vbeta and 13 Jbeta primers. TCRdb's copy holds only in-frame clones and misses some; the assay was immunoSEQ multiplex PCR. The sample has approximately 160,000 clones; roughly four fifths are singletons. The rearrangement uses TRBV6-1 and TRBJ1-2; a possible D gene is TRBD1 (6 bases). The TCR comes from a man between 50 and 59 years old in good health and CMV-seropositive. Sequenced sample: PBMCs. CDR3 residues: CASREGDKYYGYTF. CDR3 sequence (DNA): TGTGCCAGCAGAGAGGGGGACAAGTACTATGGCTACACCTTC.